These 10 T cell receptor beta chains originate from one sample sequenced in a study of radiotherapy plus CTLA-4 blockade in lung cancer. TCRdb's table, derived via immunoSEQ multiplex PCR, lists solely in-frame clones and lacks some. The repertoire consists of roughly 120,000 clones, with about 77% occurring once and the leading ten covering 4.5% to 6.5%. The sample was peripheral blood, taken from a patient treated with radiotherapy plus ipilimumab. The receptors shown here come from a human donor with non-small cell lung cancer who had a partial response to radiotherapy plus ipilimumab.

The CDR3 sequence is CASSENINQPQHF. For the CDR3, the DNA is TGCGCCAGCAGTGAGAACATAAATCAGCCCCAGCATTTT. The rearrangement joins TRBV10-2 to TRBJ1-5, with D hard to call. Trimming pared 2 bases from V and 4 bases from J, leaving 6 bases between. Germline V lookup: CDR1 WSHSY, CDR2 SAAADI. The CDR3 loop spans 13 amino acids.

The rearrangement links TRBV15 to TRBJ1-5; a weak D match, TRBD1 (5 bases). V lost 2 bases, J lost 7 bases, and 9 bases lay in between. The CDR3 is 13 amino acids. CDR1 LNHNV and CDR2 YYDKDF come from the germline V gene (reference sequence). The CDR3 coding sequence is TGTGCCACCAGCAGACAGGGTGGCCAGCCCCAGCATTTT. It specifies CATSRQGGQPQHF.

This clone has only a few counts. CDR3 in amino acids: CASSSREVTGELFF. In DNA form, the CDR3 reads TGTGCCAGCAGTAGCAGGGAGGTCACCGGGGAGCTGTTTTTT. This chain links TRBV6-1 with TRBJ2-2; maybe TRBD2 (6 bases). CDR1 MNHNS and CDR2 SASEGT come from the germline V gene. Between the trimmed V and J ends, which lost 5 bases and 4 bases, there was a span of 11 bases. This CDR3 has 14 residues.

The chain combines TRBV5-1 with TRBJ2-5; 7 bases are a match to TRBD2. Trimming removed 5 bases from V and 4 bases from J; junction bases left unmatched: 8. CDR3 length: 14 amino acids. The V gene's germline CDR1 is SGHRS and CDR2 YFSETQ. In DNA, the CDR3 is TGCGCCAGCAGTTCCCTCAGGGAGGGAGAGACCCAGTACTTC. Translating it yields CASSSLREGETQYF.

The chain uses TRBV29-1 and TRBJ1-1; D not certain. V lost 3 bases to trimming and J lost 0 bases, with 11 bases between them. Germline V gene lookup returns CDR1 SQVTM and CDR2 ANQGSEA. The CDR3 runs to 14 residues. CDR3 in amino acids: CSVDLRTMNTEAFF. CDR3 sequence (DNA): TGCAGCGTTGATTTGCGAACCATGAACACTGAAGCTTTCTTT.

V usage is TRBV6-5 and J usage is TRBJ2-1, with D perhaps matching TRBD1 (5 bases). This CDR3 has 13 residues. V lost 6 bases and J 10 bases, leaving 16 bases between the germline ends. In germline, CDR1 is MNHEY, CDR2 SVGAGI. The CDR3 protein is CASRGPWAGEQFF. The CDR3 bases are TGTGCCAGCAGGGGGCCGTGGGCAGGCGAGCAGTTCTTC.

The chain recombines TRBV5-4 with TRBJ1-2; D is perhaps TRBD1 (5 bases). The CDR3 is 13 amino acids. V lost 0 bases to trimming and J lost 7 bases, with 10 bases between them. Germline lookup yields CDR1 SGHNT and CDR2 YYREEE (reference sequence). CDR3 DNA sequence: TGTGCCAGCAGCTTGGATGGGGCAGGTGGCTACACCTTC. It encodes CASSLDGAGGYTF.

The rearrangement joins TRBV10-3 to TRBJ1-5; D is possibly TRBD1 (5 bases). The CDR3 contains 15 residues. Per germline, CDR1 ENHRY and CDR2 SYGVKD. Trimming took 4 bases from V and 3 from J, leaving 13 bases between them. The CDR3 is CAISGGTGDNQPQHF. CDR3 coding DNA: TGTGCCATCAGTGGGGGGACGGGGGACAATCAGCCCCAGCATTTT.

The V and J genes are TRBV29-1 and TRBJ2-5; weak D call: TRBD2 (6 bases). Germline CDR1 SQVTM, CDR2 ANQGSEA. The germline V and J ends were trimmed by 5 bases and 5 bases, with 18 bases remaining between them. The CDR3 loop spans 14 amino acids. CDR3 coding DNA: TGCAGCGTTCTCCTTCGCCAGGAGGGGGAGACCCAGTACTTC. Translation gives CSVLLRQEGETQYF. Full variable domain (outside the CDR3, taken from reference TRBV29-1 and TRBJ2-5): SAVISQKPSRDICQRGTSLTIQCQVDSQVTMMFWYRQQPGQSLTLIATANQGSEATYESGFVIDKFPISRPNLTFSTLTVSNMSPEDSSIYLCSVLLRQEGETQYFGPGTRLLVL.

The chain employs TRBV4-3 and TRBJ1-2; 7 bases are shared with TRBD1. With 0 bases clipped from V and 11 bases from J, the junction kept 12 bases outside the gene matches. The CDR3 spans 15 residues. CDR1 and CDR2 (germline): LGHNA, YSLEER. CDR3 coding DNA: TGCGCCAGCAGCCAAGATAACGATGGACAGGCTCTTTACACCTTC. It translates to CASSQDNDGQALYTF.